This TCR beta chain was retrieved from a study of cytomegalovirus exposure and HLA in healthy donors. Findings of the study overall: Later analysis identified a missense DCLRE1C variant that was linked to TCR beta V- and J-gene trimming. In a later analysis, productive TCRs from donors in an Asian-associated ancestry cluster reportedly carried fewer N-insertions than the cohort mean. One cluster of highly shared sequence variants probably arose as a sequencing artifact.

As for the donors, each was a healthy bone marrow donor. The table lists this clone with a few counts. Its antigen remains unidentified. V gave up 6 bases and J gave up 1 base, with 9 bases separating them. The CDR3 runs 13 residues. Looked up from germline, CDR1 is MNHEY and CDR2 is SVGAGI. In the PCR, 60 Vbeta and 13 Jbeta primers were used. Assay: immunoSEQ multiplex PCR; the TCRdb copy retains only in-frame clones and omits some. The table shows about 120,000 clones, with 65% to 80% occurring only once. The genes are TRBV6-5 and TRBJ1-2; D is perhaps TRBD1 (6 bases). The sequencing input was PBMCs. The source of this sequence is a man aged 18-30 years in good health and CMV-seropositive. For the CDR3, the DNA is TGTGCCAGCAGCCCAGGGGTTAACTATGGCTACACCTTC. Protein sequence: CASSPGVNYGYTF.